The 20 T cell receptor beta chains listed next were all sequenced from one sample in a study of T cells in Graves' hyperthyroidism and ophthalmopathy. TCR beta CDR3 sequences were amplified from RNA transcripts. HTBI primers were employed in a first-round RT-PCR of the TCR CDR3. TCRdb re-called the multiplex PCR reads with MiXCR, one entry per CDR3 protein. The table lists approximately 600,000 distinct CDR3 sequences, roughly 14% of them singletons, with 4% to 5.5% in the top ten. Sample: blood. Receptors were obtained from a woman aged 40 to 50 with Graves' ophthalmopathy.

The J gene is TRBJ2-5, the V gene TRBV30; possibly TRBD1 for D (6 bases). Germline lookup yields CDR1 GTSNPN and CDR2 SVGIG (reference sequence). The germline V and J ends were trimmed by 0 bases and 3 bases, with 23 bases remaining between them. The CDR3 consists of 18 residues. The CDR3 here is CAWSVRGVRRDTKETQYF. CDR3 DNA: TGTGCCTGGAGTGTACGAGGAGTTCGTCGGGACACCAAAGAGACCCAGTACTTC.

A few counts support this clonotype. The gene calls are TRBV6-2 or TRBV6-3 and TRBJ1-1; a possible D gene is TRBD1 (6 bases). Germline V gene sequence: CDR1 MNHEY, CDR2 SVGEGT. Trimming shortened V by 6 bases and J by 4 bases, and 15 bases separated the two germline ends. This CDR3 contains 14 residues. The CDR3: CASRTQQGATEAFF. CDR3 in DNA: TGTGCCAGCAGGACACAACAGGGCGCCACTGAAGCTTTCTTT.

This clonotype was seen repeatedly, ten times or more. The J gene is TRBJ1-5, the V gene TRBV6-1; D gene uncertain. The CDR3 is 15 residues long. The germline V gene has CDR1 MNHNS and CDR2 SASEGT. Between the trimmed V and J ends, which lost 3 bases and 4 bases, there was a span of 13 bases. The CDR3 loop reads CASSDGQSLNQPQHF. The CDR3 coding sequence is TGTGCCAGCAGTGATGGGCAGAGTCTAAATCAGCCCCAGCATTTT.

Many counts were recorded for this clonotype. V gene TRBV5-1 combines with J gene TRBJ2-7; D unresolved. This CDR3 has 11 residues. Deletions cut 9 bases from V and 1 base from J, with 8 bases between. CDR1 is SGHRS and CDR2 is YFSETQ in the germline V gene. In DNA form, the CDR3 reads TGCGCCACCATGATATCCTACGAGCAGTACTTC. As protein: CATMISYEQYF.

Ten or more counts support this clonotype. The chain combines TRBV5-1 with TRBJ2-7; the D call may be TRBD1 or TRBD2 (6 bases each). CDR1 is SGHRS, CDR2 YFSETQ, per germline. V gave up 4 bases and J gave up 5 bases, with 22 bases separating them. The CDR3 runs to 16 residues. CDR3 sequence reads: CASSPSAGGQGHEQYF. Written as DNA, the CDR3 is TGCGCCAGCAGCCCATCTGCTGGGGGGCAGGGGCACGAGCAGTACTTC.

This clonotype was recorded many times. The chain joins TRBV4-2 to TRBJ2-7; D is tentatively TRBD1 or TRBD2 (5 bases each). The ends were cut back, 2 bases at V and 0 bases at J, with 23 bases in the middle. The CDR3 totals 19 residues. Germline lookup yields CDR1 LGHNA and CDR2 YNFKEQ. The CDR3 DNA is TGTGCCAGCAGCCAAATTTTTGGTTCAGTAGGGACCCACTCCTACGAGCAGTACTTC. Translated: CASSQIFGSVGTHSYEQYF.

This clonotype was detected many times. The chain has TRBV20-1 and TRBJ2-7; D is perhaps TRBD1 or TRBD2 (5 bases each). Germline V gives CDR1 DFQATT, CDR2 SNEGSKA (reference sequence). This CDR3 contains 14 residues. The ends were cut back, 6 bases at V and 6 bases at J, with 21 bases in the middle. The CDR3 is CSARWGPGTAEQYF. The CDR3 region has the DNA TGCAGTGCCAGATGGGGTCCTGGGACGGCCGAGCAGTACTTC.

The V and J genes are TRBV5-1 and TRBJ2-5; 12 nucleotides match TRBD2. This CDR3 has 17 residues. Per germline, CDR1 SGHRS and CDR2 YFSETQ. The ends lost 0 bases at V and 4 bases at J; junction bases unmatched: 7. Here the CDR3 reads CASSLEPSGRARETQYF. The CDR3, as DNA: TGCGCCAGCAGCTTGGAACCTAGCGGGAGGGCCAGAGAGACCCAGTACTTC. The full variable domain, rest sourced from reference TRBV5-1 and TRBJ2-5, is KAGVTQTPRYLIKTRGQQVTLSCSPISGHRSVSWYQQTPGQGLQFLFEYFSETQRNKGNFPGRFSGRQFSNSRSEMNVSTLELGDSALYLCASSLEPSGRARETQYFGPGTRLLVL.

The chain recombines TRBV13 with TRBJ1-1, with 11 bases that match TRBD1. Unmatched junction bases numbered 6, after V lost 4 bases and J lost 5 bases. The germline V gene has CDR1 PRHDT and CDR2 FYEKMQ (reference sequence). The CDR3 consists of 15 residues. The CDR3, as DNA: TGTGCCAGCAGCTCCCGGGACAGGGGGGAAACTGAAGCTTTCTTT. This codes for CASSSRDRGETEAFF. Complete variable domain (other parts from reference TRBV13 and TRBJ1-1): AAGVIQSPRHLIKEKRETATLKCYPIPRHDTVYWYQQGPGQDPQFLISFYEKMQSDKGSIPDRFSAQQFSDYHSELNMSSLELGDSALYFCASSSRDRGETEAFFGQGTRLTVV.

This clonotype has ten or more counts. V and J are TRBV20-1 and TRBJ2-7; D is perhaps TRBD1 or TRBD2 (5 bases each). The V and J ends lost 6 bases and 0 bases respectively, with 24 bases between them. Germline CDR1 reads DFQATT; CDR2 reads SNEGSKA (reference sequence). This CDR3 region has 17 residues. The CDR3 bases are TGCAGTGCCCCCCCCCAAACGGGACGCTCGAGCTCCTACGAGCAGTACTTC. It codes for CSAPPQTGRSSSYEQYF.

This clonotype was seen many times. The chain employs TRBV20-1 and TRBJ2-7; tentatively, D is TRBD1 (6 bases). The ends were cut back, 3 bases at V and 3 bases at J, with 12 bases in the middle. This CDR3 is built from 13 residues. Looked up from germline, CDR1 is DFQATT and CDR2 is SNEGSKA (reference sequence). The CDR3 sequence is CSARGPRGYEQYF. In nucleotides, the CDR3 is TGCAGTGCTAGGGGCCCCAGGGGCTACGAGCAGTACTTC.

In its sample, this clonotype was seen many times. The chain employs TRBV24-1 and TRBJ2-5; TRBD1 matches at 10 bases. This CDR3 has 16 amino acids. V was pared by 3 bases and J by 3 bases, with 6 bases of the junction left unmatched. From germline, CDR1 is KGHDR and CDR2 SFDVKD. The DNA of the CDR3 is TGTGCCACCAGTGATAGTCAGGACAGGGGGGAAGAGACCCAGTACTTC. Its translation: CATSDSQDRGEETQYF.

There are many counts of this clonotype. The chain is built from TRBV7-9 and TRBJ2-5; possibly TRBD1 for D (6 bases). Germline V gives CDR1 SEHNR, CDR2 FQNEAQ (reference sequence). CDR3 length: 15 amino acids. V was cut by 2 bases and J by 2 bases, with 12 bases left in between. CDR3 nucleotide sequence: TGTGCCAGCAGCTTATTTGGGGGCGGACAAGAGACCCAGTACTTC. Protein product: CASSLFGGGQETQYF.

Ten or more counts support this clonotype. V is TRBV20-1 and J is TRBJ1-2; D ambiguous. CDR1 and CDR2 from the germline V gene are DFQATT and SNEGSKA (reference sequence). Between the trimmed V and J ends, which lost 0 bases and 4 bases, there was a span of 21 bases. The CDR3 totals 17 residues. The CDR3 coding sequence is TGCAGTGCTAGAGACCTTTCACAACCCTCTTCCGTCTATGGCTACACCTTC. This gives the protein CSARDLSQPSSVYGYTF.

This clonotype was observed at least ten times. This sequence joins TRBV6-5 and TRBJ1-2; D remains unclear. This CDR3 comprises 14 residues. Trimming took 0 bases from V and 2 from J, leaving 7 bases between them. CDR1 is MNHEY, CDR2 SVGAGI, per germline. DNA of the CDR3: TGTGCCAGCAGTTACTCAGGACTGAACTATGGCTACACCTTC. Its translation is CASSYSGLNYGYTF.

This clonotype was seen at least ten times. The CDR3 loop is CSAGISGRLHETQYF. The CDR3 DNA sequence: TGCAGTGCAGGCATTAGCGGGAGATTACATGAGACCCAGTACTTC. The chain carries TRBV20-1 and TRBJ2-5; TRBD2 matches 9 bases. Losses at the gene ends were 6 bases for V and 5 bases for J; bases not matched to a gene: 13. CDR1 DFQATT and CDR2 SNEGSKA come from the germline V gene (reference sequence). The CDR3 extends over 15 amino acids.

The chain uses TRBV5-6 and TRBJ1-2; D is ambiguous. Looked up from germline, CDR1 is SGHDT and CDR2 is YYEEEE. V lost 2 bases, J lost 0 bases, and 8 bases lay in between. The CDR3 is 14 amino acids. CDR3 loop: CASSFTRPNYGYTF. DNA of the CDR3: TGTGCCAGCAGCTTTACCCGACCTAACTATGGCTACACCTTC.

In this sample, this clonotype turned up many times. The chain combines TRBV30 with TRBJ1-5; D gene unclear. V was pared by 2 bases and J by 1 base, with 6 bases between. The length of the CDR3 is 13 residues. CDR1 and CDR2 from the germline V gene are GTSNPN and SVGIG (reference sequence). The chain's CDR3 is CAWSTRSNQPQHF. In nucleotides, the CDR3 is TGTGCCTGGAGTACGAGGAGCAATCAGCCCCAGCATTTT.

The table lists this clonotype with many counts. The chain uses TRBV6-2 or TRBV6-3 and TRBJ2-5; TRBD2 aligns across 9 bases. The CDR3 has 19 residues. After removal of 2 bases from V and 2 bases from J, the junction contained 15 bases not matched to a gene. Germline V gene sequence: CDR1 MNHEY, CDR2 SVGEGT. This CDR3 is CASSYRWLGGRASQETQYF. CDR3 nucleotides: TGTGCCAGCAGTTACAGGTGGCTCGGCGGGAGGGCCTCTCAAGAGACCCAGTACTTC.

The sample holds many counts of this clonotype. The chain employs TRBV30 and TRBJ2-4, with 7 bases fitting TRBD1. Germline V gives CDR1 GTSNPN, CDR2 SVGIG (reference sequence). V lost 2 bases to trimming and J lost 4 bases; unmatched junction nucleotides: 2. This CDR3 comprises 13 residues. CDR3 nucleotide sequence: TGTGCCTGGAGTCCACAGGGGAAAAACATTCAGTACTTC. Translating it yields CAWSPQGKNIQYF.